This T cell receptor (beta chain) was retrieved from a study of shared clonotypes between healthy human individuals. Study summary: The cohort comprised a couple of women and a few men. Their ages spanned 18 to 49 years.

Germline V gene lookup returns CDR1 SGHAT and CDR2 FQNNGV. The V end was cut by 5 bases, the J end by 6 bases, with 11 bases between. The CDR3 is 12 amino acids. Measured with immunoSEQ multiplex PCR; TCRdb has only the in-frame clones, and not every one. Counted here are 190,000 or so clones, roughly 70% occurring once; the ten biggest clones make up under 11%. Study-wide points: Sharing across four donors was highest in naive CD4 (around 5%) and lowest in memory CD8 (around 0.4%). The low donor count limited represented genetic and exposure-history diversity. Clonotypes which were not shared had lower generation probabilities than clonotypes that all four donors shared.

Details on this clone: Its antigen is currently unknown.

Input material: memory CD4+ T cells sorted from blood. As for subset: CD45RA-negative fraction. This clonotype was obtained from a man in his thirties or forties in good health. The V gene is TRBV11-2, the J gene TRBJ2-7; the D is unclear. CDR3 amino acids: CASSPPWGEQYF. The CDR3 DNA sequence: TGTGCCAGCAGCCCTCCTTGGGGCGAGCAGTACTTC.